Reported below is one T cell receptor (beta chain). The antigen is not known. After removal of 7 bases from V and 1 base from J, the junction contained 9 bases not matched to a gene. CDR1 and CDR2 (germline): DFQATT, SNEGSKA (reference sequence). The CDR3 has 14 amino acids. One entry per CDR3 protein, called by TCRdb with MiXCR from the 5' RACE reads. This sample yields some 690,000 distinct CDR3 sequences, of which approximately 22% are seen a single time; roughly 4.3% belongs to the top ten. The source of the sample is a study of identical twins. Overall study findings and caveats: High-abundance cord blood beta clonotypes had fewer insertions; memory repertoires showed none. Out-of-frame beta chain sequences displayed weaker excess sharing between twins.

These sequences were also reported in another study, on T cells expressing NK-cell markers.

The TCR sequence derives from a woman in her late teens or twenties in good health. Sequenced material: PBMCs. The rearrangement links TRBV20-1 to TRBJ2-5, with 7 positions matching TRBD2. The CDR3 DNA reads as TGCAGTGTTCCCGGGCGGGGGTTCCAAGAGACCCAGTACTTC. Its translation: CSVPGRGFQETQYF.